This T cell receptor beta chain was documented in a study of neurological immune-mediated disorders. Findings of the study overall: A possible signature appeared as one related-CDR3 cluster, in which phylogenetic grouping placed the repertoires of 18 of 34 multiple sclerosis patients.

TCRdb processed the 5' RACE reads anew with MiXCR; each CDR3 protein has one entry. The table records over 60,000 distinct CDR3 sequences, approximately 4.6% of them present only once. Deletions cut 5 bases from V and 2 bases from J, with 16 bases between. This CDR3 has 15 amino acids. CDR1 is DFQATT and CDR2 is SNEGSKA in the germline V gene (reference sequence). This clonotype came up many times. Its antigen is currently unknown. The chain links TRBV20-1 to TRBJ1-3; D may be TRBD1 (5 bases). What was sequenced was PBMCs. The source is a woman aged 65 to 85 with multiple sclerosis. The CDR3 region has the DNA TGCAGTGCTCGAAAAGGTGCAGGGCCTGGAAACACCATATATTTT. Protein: CSARKGAGPGNTIYF.